This T cell receptor beta chain stems from a study of cytotoxic CD8 clonotypes in ibrutinib-treated CLL (dated by TCRdb to about 2021). Regarding the complete study: In this cohort, around 14 patients were treatment-naive and ten to eleven were relapsed/refractory, while fewer than 18 had unmutated IGHV. Responses were partial in roughly 24 patients and complete in 2; after median about 5.5 years follow-up, around 14 stayed in remission and about 12 progressed. The response samples were drawn at a median of roughly twelve months into treatment, with a range of roughly 6 to 36 months. On average, each sample had 255,043 productive templates and more than 85,000 productive rearrangements. Of the 90 or so participants in the trial, about two dozen had longitudinal samples available. Cryopreserved peripheral blood mononuclear cells were collected at three points: before therapy, at response, and at either sustained remission or disease progression. Patients were still on ibrutinib when every remission and progressive disease sample was collected. The paper as a whole reports these results and caveats: Sustained-remission and progressing patients did not have matched sampling times, and lymph node repertoires were not examined. Clonality increased at ibrutinib response, stayed stable in sustained remission, and fell back toward baseline at progression. Public clonotypes were rare and either shrank or stayed stable during treatment, and the rise in clonality at ibrutinib response reflected expansion of private clonotypes. At baseline, clonality was higher than in age-matched healthy donors and showed a strong correlation with circulating CD8+ T-cell counts.

Points on this clone: Its antigen specificity is not known. No base qualities exist here, and no much larger clone lies one base off it.

On a MiSeq, deep resolution sequencing aimed for a depth between 1 in 1 million and 1 in 200,000 T cells, with each clonotype covered around 9.2x on average. The immunoSEQ hsTCRB Kit was used to generate the TCR beta libraries. Under the source paper's analysis protocol: The data were analyzed with ImmunoSEQ Analyzer and ImmunoSEQ Data Assistant, and V, D and J gene assignments followed IMGT definitions. Clonality, which ranges from 0 to 1, was calculated as one minus the normalized Shannon entropy of productive rearrangement frequencies. Only overrepresented clonotypes making up at least 0.05% of each patient's repertoire were included in the public clonotype analysis. Fewer than 15 repertoires from age-matched healthy donors, obtained from immuneACCESS, served as clonality controls. TCRdb carries this immuneACCESS record with in-frame sequences only. Its versions omit some clonotypes, under half of them owing to an unresolved V gene in the studies checked, with the rest unexplained. That table supplies the V and J calls and clone size; D and trimming were determined from the DNA. This sample comprises just over 200,000 clones, about 75% of them detected only once. More than 4.5% of the sample lies in the top ten.

The sample's time point label is to be understood as: 12 months on ibrutinib. For TCR beta library preparation, around 2 micrograms of genomic DNA were isolated from cryopreserved PBMCs. Longitudinal blood samples from CLL patients on ibrutinib monotherapy were analyzed using high-throughput TCR beta sequencing. The patients took part in an open-label, single-center phase 2 trial of ibrutinib monotherapy. This clonotype was sampled from a human donor with chronic lymphocytic leukemia. The sequencing here drew on PBMCs, taken after 12 months of ibrutinib treatment.

The bases read TGTGCCAGCAGGTCTACTAGCGGGGGCCACTACGAGCAGTACTTC. This gives the protein CASRSTSGGHYEQYF. The chain is encoded by TRBV6-5 joined to TRBJ2-7; 11 central bases correspond to TRBD2. V is pruned by 6 bases and J by 3 bases, leaving 7 bases of the junction without a gene match. The CDR3, cysteine through phenylalanine, is 15 amino acids long. Here the CDR3 DNA is all that survives: 45 bases in frame from base 1. The germline V gene provides CDR1 MNHEY and CDR2 SVGAGI.